This T cell receptor (beta chain) was sequenced during a study of cytomegalovirus exposure and HLA in healthy donors (TCRdb year 2017). Concerning the study at large: According to an earlier analysis of 550 to 750 of the donors, some 180 million T cells yielded 117 million unique TCR beta sequences and 276 Gb of sequence data. An early release covering some 640 HLA-typed donors comprised roughly 300 gigabases of sequencing data and 85 million to 100 million unique TCR sequences. Of the approximately 400 genotyped donors, approximately 83% fell in the genetic ancestry cluster associated with self-reported Caucasian donors. The study was designed to test whether signatures of past pathogen exposure could be identified by cataloging public T cell receptors. The T cell repertoires of 700 or so subjects were profiled by immunosequencing and related to cytomegalovirus serostatus. A separate validation cohort of approximately 130 different subjects was used in addition to the 666-subject first cohort. To predict cytomegalovirus infection status, the study combined high-throughput TCR immunosequencing, statistical association of individual TCRs with disease status, and machine learning. A later analysis re-examined previously published TCR beta repertoires from more than 550 donors and added high-resolution HLA genotyping to investigate patterns of TCR occurrence. Rather than drawing on any new phenotypic data, the later analysis identified candidate immune exposures from TCR beta sequences and the way those sequences occurred across donors. To decide whether each TCR beta V gene segment behaved as functional or pseudogenic, an earlier analysis of nearly 600 of the donors relied on high-throughput TCR beta sequencing. Donor age, sex, ethnicity and CMV serostatus were compiled together with the repertoire data. A later genetic analysis took genome-wide SNP genotypes for about 55% of the 666 donors and used that subset as a discovery cohort. Every repertoire in the discovery cohort had been generated on one and the same sequencing platform. Both class I and class II loci were covered by HLA typing, at four-digit resolution. The number of donors typed differed by locus, with roughly 629-640 for A, B, C, DRB1 and DQB1, around 500 for DQA1, about 610 for DPA1, and around 430 for DPB1. Because of strong linkage in the cohort, five DR-DQ haplotypes were treated as single units for association and clustering. Among several hundred genotyped donors of the cohort, an average of around 220,000 unique TCR beta nucleotide sequences was sequenced per donor, of which about 18% were non-productive. What the authors observed across the whole study: A cluster of highly shared sequence variants was judged likely to represent a technical artifact of the sequencing pipeline. Some IMGT-functional V segments, including TRBV6-2 and TRBV6-3, could not be distinguished by the 87-base-pair reads and were therefore excluded. In a later analysis, about 17,000 TCR beta sequences were associated with specific HLA alleles at a false discovery rate of 0.05. An earlier analysis of approximately 590 of the donors showed that most TCR beta V segments appeared in productive rearrangements either about 87% or about 30% of the time, which broadly matched IMGT annotations. In a later analysis, TCR association rates were found to vary across HLA loci, with the most associated TCRs seen for DRB1 alleles and the fewest for HLA-C alleles. Linkage disequilibrium might explain the correlated functional status among segregating V segments, but an unknown experimental factor could not be excluded. In a later analysis, HLA-associated TCR beta chains showed more clonal expansion and lower generation probabilities than non-associated chains that were equally common. It was suggested by the authors that the approach could potentially be generalized to other disease states and immunological phenotypes. When HLA alleles, especially DR and DQ, strongly co-occurred, attributing TCR associations to individual alleles was difficult. A further reported finding was that TCR beta sequences accurately predicted the HLA-A and HLA-B alleles for most subjects in the first cohort. The presence/absence analyses assumed that sequencing depth was roughly uniform across donors, and that assumption may not be true. Immune exposure information for the cohort was limited to CMV serostatus. According to a later analysis, most CMV-associated TCR beta chains appeared to be HLA-restricted, and the HLA associations seemed to be driven largely by CMV exposure. This cohort had only TCR beta chains sequenced, and the lack of alpha or paired-chain data limited which features could be detected. Several of the top co-occurrence clusters appeared to be linked to parvovirus B19, influenza, CMV and Epstein-Barr virus, according to a later analysis. Cytomegalovirus status was reported to be diagnosed by the classifier with high specificity and sensitivity in both the original and validation cohorts. Most TCR sequences were seen in very few donors, while some public TCRs were found in many individuals. Over 15 rarely observed V segments, including chromosome 9 orphons, were excluded from the earlier analysis of almost 600 of the donors because counts were too low. The study gave a list of over 150 TCR beta chains associated with cytomegalovirus. A later genetic analysis reported fewer N-insertions in productive TCRs among donors in an Asian-associated ancestry cluster than the roughly 690-donor mean. A few of the identified cytomegalovirus-associated TCR beta chains were confirmed in vitro to be specific for cytomegalovirus antigens. Because some donors lacked HLA typing at each locus, the association tests relied only on the typed subset. An association between a missense DCLRE1C variant and V-gene and J-gene trimming of TCR beta chains was found in a later genetic analysis and replicated in an independent cohort.

The library was built by means of the immunoSEQ multiplex PCR assay. The multiplex PCR relied on a mix of 60 forward primers for TCR Vbeta segments and 13 reverse primers for TCR Jbeta segments. Amplification of the CDR3 region of rearranged TCR beta genes was performed with a multiplex PCR assay on genomic DNA. Amplified TCR beta libraries were sequenced as 87-base-pair reads on the Illumina HiSeq System. The authors' analysis ran thus. A later analysis tallied 75 million to 95 million unique TCR beta chains across the 640 or so repertoires, and about 10 million of those chains were shared by two or more donors. To remove PCR and sequencing errors, raw reads were error-corrected and collapsed into unique sequences using a nearest-neighbor algorithm that merged closely related sequences. Alignment of CDR3 sequences to IMGT reference sequences was used to assign V, D and J gene segments. Each retained sequence needed at least a six-nucleotide match to both a V gene segment and a J gene segment. Rearrangements were called productive when the CDR3 lacked stop codons and stayed in frame with V and J; all others were non-productive. Following IMGT convention, CDR3 was defined as the stretch from the second conserved V-encoded cysteine up to the conserved J-encoded phenylalanine. Sequences without an unambiguous match to a single V gene segment were excluded from the earlier analysis of a few hundred of the donors. In an earlier analysis of several hundred of the donors, a V segment was called functional when productive rearrangements were above 56.7%, and segregating when the standard deviation between donors exceeded 5%. A statistical classification framework was built to diagnose cytomegalovirus status from the catalog of TCR beta chain sequences. In a later analysis, TCR nucleotide sequences were compared against IMGT/GENE-DB human TR gene sequences so that V and J genes could be assigned. A later analysis assigned CDR3 sequences and most-parsimonious VDJ recombination scenarios with the TCRdist pipeline. A later analysis defined each TCR beta chain by its CDR3 amino acid sequence plus V-gene family, and excluded reads lacking a unique V-gene family. In a later analysis, nearly 600 highly shared, low-generation-probability nucleotide sequences were removed to address suspected cross-contamination and a sequencing artifact. A later analysis calculated a clonal expansion index for each public chain from normalized within-repertoire ranks of inferred template counts. In a later analysis, generation probabilities were computed with a VDJ recombination model fitted to out-of-frame rearrangements, and the resulting probabilities were checked against IGoR. A later analysis scored TCR-TCR, TCR-HLA and TCR-CMV co-occurrence with hypergeometric tests, applying a repertoire-size bias correction to TCR pairs. In a later analysis, false discovery rates were estimated by permuting HLA or CMV assignments 20 times. In a later analysis, co-occurring TCRs were grouped using DBSCAN, with TCRdist sequence similarity added in when clustering inside HLA-allele-positive subsets. Repertoires with fewer than 30,000 or more than 120,000 public chains were left out of co-occurrence clustering, as were about 5 repertoires with anomalous nucleotide sharing. This immuneACCESS table, as held by TCRdb, lists in-frame sequences with V and J called but not all clones. Of the missing ones, under half trace to an unresolved V gene in checked studies; the others have no known cause. V and J calls and clone size are copied from that table; D and trimming were computed from the DNA. The table for this sample records approximately 110,000 clones. The ten top clones hold approximately 3.9% of the sample.

Turning to this clone: The antigen it binds to is not known.

Via the germline V gene (reference sequence), CDR1 is MNHNY and CDR2 SVGAGI. Trimming leaves V shorter by 4 bases and J shorter by 2 bases, with the junction holding 5 bases beyond the gene matches. From its cysteine to its phenylalanine, the CDR3 spans 14 amino acids. Of the read, only the CDR3 DNA is kept; its 42 bases are in frame from base 1. The cohort comprised 550 to 700 healthy bone marrow donors. At the time of sampling, every cohort member was nominally healthy, though immune exposures that went unrecorded were likely present. The donor was CMV seronegative and was included in the group of about 400 seronegative cohort members. A peripheral blood sample was provided by each donor, and peripheral blood mononuclear cells were used for TCR beta sequencing. The Qiagen DNeasy Blood Extraction Kit was used to extract genomic DNA from the blood cell samples.

The sequenced sample consisted of PBMCs. This TCR was sampled from a man aged 18-30 years in good health and CMV-seronegative. This chain is built from TRBV6-6 and TRBJ2-7, with TRBD2 matching 7 junction bases. The encoded CDR3 is CASSSSSGTYEQYF. In nucleotide form, the sequence is TGTGCCAGCAGTTCATCGAGCGGGACCTACGAGCAGTACTTC.